This T cell receptor (beta chain) was obtained from a study of T cells in Graves' hyperthyroidism and ophthalmopathy. Study background: Peripheral blood was obtained at initial diagnosis, preceding any treatment. General study results and limits: Separation of ophthalmopathy from stable hyperthyroidism was achieved by a 13 V-J model. In validation, the model predicted ophthalmopathy. These predictions came a median roughly 7.1 months before onset.

The table lists this clonotype with many counts. What it recognizes is unknown. This CDR3 region has 13 residues. V was shortened by 5 bases and J by 13 bases, with 18 bases between the two germline ends. The germline V gene encodes CDR1 MNHEY and CDR2 SMNVEV (reference sequence). Patients were excluded for uncontrolled infection, other autoimmune disease, pregnancy or lactation. RNA transcripts were the template for amplifying TCR beta CDR3 regions. RT-PCR in the first round (using the HTBI primer set) targeted the TCR CDR3. TCRdb reanalysed the multiplex PCR reads using MiXCR and keeps one entry per CDR3 protein. The data hold fewer than 550,000 distinct CDR3 sequences, with approximately 15% observed a single time.

This receptor was identified in a woman in her late teens or twenties with Graves' hyperthyroidism. The sequencing input was blood. The chain combines TRBV27 with TRBJ2-1, with a possible D match to TRBD1 (5 bases). CDR3 DNA: TGTGCCAGCAGTATCGGCAAGTTGCAGGGCCAGTTCTTC. Its translation is CASSIGKLQGQFF.